This T cell receptor beta chain emerged from a study of blood T cell repertoires in COVID-19 (dated by TCRdb to the early 2020s). For context, the study as a whole: Collaborator samples came from the United States, Italy and Spain and covered acute and convalescent phases of COVID-19. The prospective study material was composed of cDNA or gDNA derived from T cells, B-cell-depleted T cells, or PBMCs. Subjects who had been exposed to COVID-19, were actively infected with it, or had recovered from it provided the deeply sampled blood TCRbeta repertoires that made up the dataset. The repertoires were made available in a free public database intended to serve as a resource for research on the immune response to SARS-CoV-2. The samples were drawn from two sources: the first 160 participants of the ongoing ImmuneRACE study, and 1,000 to 1,500 subjects contributed by 6 global collaborators. The sample metadata nearly always contained a de-identified subject ID, COVID-19 status, age in years and sex. Where available, HLA class I and class II types were taken from metadata supplied by the sample provider and were not determined by assay-based typing. Findings and caveats that apply to the study as a whole: How much clinical and demographic metadata was included differed by source and by participant, and the metadata was provided uncurated.

In the case of this clone: Its antigen remains unidentified. No much larger clonotype is one base removed from it; base qualities were not supplied.

TCRbeta CDR3 regions were amplified from genomic DNA by means of the immunoSEQ Assay, a bias-controlled multiplex PCR. The study's processing was this. Within the assay, amplification of reference gene primers was used to estimate how many nucleated cells each sample contained. To quantify the absolute abundance of each unique TCRbeta CDR3 rearrangement, sequence reads were collapsed and filtered. For each sample, productive Simpson clonality was calculated by taking the square root of Simpson's diversity index across productive rearrangements. Not all clones reach the TCRdb copy of this immuneACCESS table, which keeps in-frame sequences only. Checked studies attribute under half of the gap to unresolved V genes and leave the rest unexplained. V and J calls and clone size follow that table, whereas D and trimming were derived from the DNA. For this sample there are a few hundred thousand clones; around nine tenths appear just once. The ten largest clones represent approximately 1.6% of the sample.

In the prospective study, participants were roughly 18 to 100 years old, resided in 25 or so geographic areas of the United States, and were enrolled through a virtual design. To assign participants to cohorts, the prospective study relied on clinical history that participants themselves reported in a screening survey and a study questionnaire. For ImmuneRACE Cohort 3, a participant was defined as recovered based on two consecutive negative NP/OP PCR tests, clearance by a healthcare professional, or resolution of symptoms. Each participant in the prospective study had whole blood, serum and a nasopharyngeal or oropharyngeal swab collected by mobile phlebotomists. Additional blood draws and questionnaires over an approximately two-month period could optionally be provided by prospective study participants. Blood samples from the prospective study were shipped frozen or at room temperature prior to DNA extraction.

The CDR3, cysteine through phenylalanine, is 16 amino acids long. Only the CDR3 DNA stays, 48 bases, in frame from base 1. The TCR originated in a woman in her fifties or sixties who had recovered from COVID-19. The sequence links TRBV21-1 to TRBJ2-7; TRBD2 is the table's D call and was not checked against the DNA. TRBV21-1 is given as a pseudogene. The material sequenced was PBMCs or T cells enriched from blood (not recorded which). The DNA sequence is given as TGTGCCAGCAGCATCTCCCGGGAGCAAAAAGAGAAGGAGCAGTACTTC. This codes for CASSISREQKEKEQYF.